A single sample is the source of the 23 T cell receptor beta chains below, sequenced in a study of T cell responses to AZD1222 COVID-19 vaccine. The protocol was immunoSEQ multiplex PCR, while the TCRdb copy is restricted to in-frame clones and leaves out a portion. The table lists some 130,000 clones, 84% of them singletons, with about 4% in the top ten. The starting material was peripheral blood, obtained on day 0 of AZD1222 vaccination. The receptors originated from an adult in good health.

V usage is TRBV30 and J usage is TRBJ1-1; 10 nucleotides agree with TRBD1. V gave up 3 bases and J gave up 3 bases; unmatched junction bases: 7. Germline CDR1 and CDR2: GTSNPN and SVGIG (reference sequence). The CDR3 sequence is 15 residues long. This chain's CDR3 is CAWRPPTGGYTEAFF. The CDR3, as DNA: TGTGCCTGGAGACCCCCGACAGGGGGCTACACTGAAGCTTTCTTT.

The J gene is TRBJ2-7, the V gene TRBV25-1, with 9 bases that match TRBD1. Germline lookup yields CDR1 MGHDK and CDR2 SYGVNS. This CDR3 region has 15 residues. Trimming at V came to 4 bases and at J to 11 bases, leaving 15 bases not matched to a gene. In DNA form, the CDR3 reads TGTGCCAGCAGTGCCCCGGGACAGGGTCACCCTTGGGAGTACTTC. Its protein is CASSAPGQGHPWEYF.

This clone was seen just once. The chain is built from TRBV28 and TRBJ1-5; D gene uncertain. The CDR3 runs 14 residues. V was trimmed by 3 bases and J by 9 bases, leaving 15 bases between them. Germline CDR1 is MDHEN and CDR2 is SYDVKM. The CDR3 DNA follows: TGTGCCAGCAGTTTTCGGGCCGACCTAAGGCCCCAGCATTTT. This encodes CASSFRADLRPQHF.

The sample holds many counts of this clone. V gene TRBV2 combines with J gene TRBJ1-1; TRBD1 might be the D (6 bases). Germline CDR1 reads SNHLY; CDR2 reads FYNNEI. The germline V and J ends were trimmed by 4 bases and 0 bases, with 21 bases remaining between them. This CDR3 is 18 amino acids long. The chain's CDR3 is CASSATRTGSGMNTEAFF. CDR3 nucleotide sequence: TGTGCCAGCAGTGCAACCCGAACAGGGTCAGGGATGAACACTGAAGCTTTCTTT. Complete variable domain (other parts from reference TRBV2 and TRBJ1-1): EPEVTQTPSHQVTQMGQEVILRCVPISNHLYFYWYRQILGQKVEFLVSFYNNEISEKSEIFDDQFSVERPDGSNFTLKIRSTKLEDSAMYFCASSATRTGSGMNTEAFFGQGTRLTVV.

DNA for the CDR3: TGTGCCAGCAGCTTAGTCCCAGGGGGCGCGAATGGCTACACCTTC. Its translation: CASSLVPGGANGYTF. The rearrangement joins TRBV11-2 to TRBJ1-2, with 8 bases fitting TRBD1. The V and J ends lost 1 base and 6 bases, in that order; junction bases with no gene match: 7. Per the germline V gene, CDR1 is SGHAT and CDR2 is FQNNGV. This CDR3 contains 15 residues.

The chain carries TRBV30 and TRBJ1-6; tentative D call: TRBD1 (6 bases). The CDR3 consists of 12 residues. With 5 bases removed from V and 6 bases from J, the gap between germline ends came to 8 bases. Germline CDR1 is GTSNPN and CDR2 is SVGIG (reference sequence). The CDR3 here is CAWGQTNSPLHF. Here the CDR3 DNA reads TGTGCCTGGGGACAGACTAATTCACCCCTCCACTTT. Complete variable domain (other parts from reference TRBV30 and TRBJ1-6): SQTIHQWPATLVQPVGSPLSLECTVEGTSNPNLYWYRQAAGRGLQLLFYSVGIGQISSEVPQNLSASRPQDRQFILSSKKLLLSDSGFYLCAWGQTNSPLHFGNGTRLTVT.

The V gene is TRBV11-2, the J gene TRBJ2-1; D perhaps matches TRBD2 (5 bases). This CDR3 has 14 amino acids. Germline V CDR1 and CDR2: SGHAT, FQNNGV. V dropped 1 base and J dropped 2 bases, with 6 bases sitting between them. CDR3 coding DNA: TGTGCCAGCAGCTTAGGAGCGGCCTACAATGAGCAGTTCTTC. This translates into CASSLGAAYNEQFF.

In regard to this clone: Sequence at one end of the junction differs from germline and may be a read error. The rearrangement uses TRBV19 and TRBJ2-6; D is perhaps TRBD1 (6 bases). CDR1 and CDR2 from the germline V gene are LNHDA and SQIVND (reference sequence). CDR3 length equals 16 residues. The CDR3 sequence: CASCIDQGTGANVLTF. The CDR3 DNA reads as TGTGCCAGTTGTATAGATCAGGGGACTGGGGCCAACGTCCTGACTTTC.

The chain couples TRBV19 to TRBJ1-2, with a weak D call TRBD1 (6 bases). Germline V gene lookup returns CDR1 LNHDA and CDR2 SQIVND (reference sequence). CDR3 length equals 12 residues. V was cut by 10 bases and J by 7 bases, with 16 bases left in between. CDR3 in amino acids: CATRAEGGGYTF. The CDR3 region has the DNA TGTGCCACCCGGGCAGAGGGGGGTGGCTACACCTTC.

The chain joins TRBV7-2 to TRBJ2-5; D call uncertain. Deletions cut 0 bases from V and 1 base from J, with 9 bases between. This CDR3 is built from 15 residues. Germline V lookup: CDR1 SGHTA, CDR2 FQGNSA. The CDR3 bases are TGTGCCAGCAGCTTAGCGGCCGCTACCCAAGAGACCCAGTACTTC. Translation gives CASSLAAATQETQYF.

This sequence joins TRBV5-1 and TRBJ2-1, with D unresolved. In germline, CDR1 is SGHRS, CDR2 YFSETQ. The V end lost 5 bases, the J end lost 4 bases, and 22 bases lay between the germline ends. This CDR3 comprises 17 residues. CDR3 residues: CASRLGPHDGLYNEQFF. The CDR3, as DNA: TGCGCCAGCAGACTCGGACCACACGACGGCCTATACAATGAGCAGTTCTTC.

V is TRBV19 and J is TRBJ1-1; 7 positions match TRBD1. Trimming cost V 5 bases and J 0 bases; bases outside gene matches: 9. CDR1 LNHDA and CDR2 SQIVND come from the germline V gene (reference sequence). There are 16 residues in the CDR3. The DNA for the CDR3 is TGTGCCAGTAGTGAAACCCTCAGGGGGTTGAACACTGAAGCTTTCTTT. This gives the protein CASSETLRGLNTEAFF.

The V and J genes are TRBV9 and TRBJ2-5; TRBD1 is a possible D gene (6 bases). In germline, CDR1 is SGDLS, CDR2 YYNGEE. Trimming left V 4 bases short and J 3 bases short, with 16 bases between. The CDR3 runs to 15 residues. The CDR3 reads CASSLTGTPKETQYF. CDR3 nucleotide sequence: TGTGCCAGCAGCCTCACCGGGACACCGAAAGAGACCCAGTACTTC.

The chain uses TRBV24-1 and TRBJ2-3, with 7 bases fitting TRBD2. The J segment lost 1 base and the V segment lost 5 bases, leaving 5 bases of the junction unmatched. The length of the CDR3 is 15 residues. Germline-derived CDR1 and CDR2 are KGHDR and SFDVKD. CDR3 amino acids: CATSVGLAGTDTQYF. CDR3 DNA sequence: TGTGCCACCAGTGTCGGGCTAGCGGGCACAGATACGCAGTATTTT.

Note on this clone: A much larger clone is a single base away; this may be a read error. The chain couples TRBV7-2 to TRBJ1-6; weak D call: TRBD1 (6 bases). CDR3 size: 16 residues. CDR1 is SGHTA and CDR2 is FQGNSA in the germline V gene. Trimming pared 5 bases from V and 12 bases from J, leaving 23 bases between. The CDR3 bases are TGTGCCAGCAGCCAGGGGACCGCTGACGTTGGGTTACCCCTCCACTTT. It codes for CASSQGTADVGLPLHF.

The rearrangement joins TRBV7-9 to TRBJ2-1; 9 nucleotides align to TRBD2. The CDR3 extends over 17 amino acids. Germline V CDR1 and CDR2: SEHNR, FQNEAQ (reference sequence). The V gene end was trimmed by 1 base and the J gene end by 3 bases; junction bases not matched to a gene: 7. CDR3 sequence reads: CASSLVLRLADYNEQFF. The CDR3 nucleotides read TGTGCCAGCAGCTTAGTTCTCCGACTAGCGGACTACAATGAGCAGTTCTTC.

This clone was recorded once. The rearrangement links TRBV11-1 to TRBJ2-1, with D possibly TRBD2 on 6 matching bases. V was clipped by 5 bases and J by 3 bases, with 17 bases between them. The CDR3 runs 16 residues. Germline lookup yields CDR1 SGHAT and CDR2 FQDESV (reference sequence). This chain's CDR3 is CASSLWGEIDYNEQFF. CDR3 sequence (DNA): TGTGCCAGCAGCCTTTGGGGGGAAATTGACTACAATGAGCAGTTCTTC.

This chain joins TRBV11-2 and TRBJ1-1; D unresolved. Germline CDR1 is SGHAT and CDR2 is FQNNGV. The CDR3 has 12 amino acids. Between the trimmed V and J ends, which lost 6 bases and 1 base, there was a span of 6 bases. In nucleotides, the CDR3 is TGTGCCAGCAGTAGGGAGAACACTGAAGCTTTCTTT. The encoded protein is CASSRENTEAFF.

This chain uses TRBV9 with TRBJ1-1; D uncertain. V was shortened by 2 bases and J by 4 bases, with 15 bases between the two germline ends. The CDR3 runs to 15 residues. CDR1 is SGDLS and CDR2 is YYNGEE in the germline V gene. CDR3 loop: CASSVLSTGGTEAFF. The CDR3 nucleotides read TGTGCCAGCAGCGTCCTCTCGACGGGAGGCACTGAAGCTTTCTTT. Drawing the rest from reference TRBV9 and TRBJ1-1, the complete variable domain is DSGVTQTPKHLITATGQRVTLRCSPRSGDLSVYWYQQSLDQGLQFLIQYYNGEERAKGNILERFSAQQFPDLHSELNLSSLELGDSALYFCASSVLSTGGTEAFFGQGTRLTVV.

The V gene is TRBV9, the J gene TRBJ2-5; D perhaps matches TRBD1 (5 bases). The CDR3 runs to 15 residues. Germline loops: CDR1 SGDLS, CDR2 YYNGEE. The V end lost 1 base, the J end lost 5 bases, and 15 bases lay between the germline ends. Here the CDR3 DNA reads TGTGCCAGCAGCGTACCGACAGAAGAGATGGAGACCCAGTACTTC. Protein: CASSVPTEEMETQYF.

The genes are TRBV7-8 and TRBJ2-7, with no clear D. CDR1 and CDR2 from the germline V gene are SGHVS and FQNEAQ. This CDR3 region has 14 residues. V dropped 5 bases and J dropped 0 bases, with 11 bases sitting between them. This CDR3 is CASSRRQYSYEQYF. CDR3 bases: TGTGCCAGCAGCCGGCGTCAATACTCCTACGAGCAGTACTTC.

This rearrangement joins TRBV28 to TRBJ2-7; 9 bases fit TRBD1. This CDR3 spans 16 amino acids. Trimming took 6 bases from V and 7 from J; bases not matched to a gene: 16. In germline, CDR1 is MDHEN, CDR2 SYDVKM. DNA of the CDR3: TGTGCCAGCAGCTTTAGAGGGACAGGGTCTCCCCTGGAGCAGTACTTC. Amino acid sequence: CASSFRGTGSPLEQYF.

This clone was detected only once. The chain carries TRBV5-1 and TRBJ2-2; 9 nucleotides agree with TRBD1. The CDR3 is 15 residues long. The ends lost 3 bases at V and 7 bases at J; junction bases unmatched: 7. Germline V gives CDR1 SGHRS, CDR2 YFSETQ. In nucleotides, the CDR3 is TGCGCCAGCAGCTCGACAGGGGGACTTATCGGGGAGCTGTTTTTT. Amino acids: CASSSTGGLIGELFF.